The source of this TCR beta chain is a study of shared clonotypes between healthy human individuals. Study-wide results and caveats: Generation probabilities of non-shared clonotypes were lower (relative to those shared by all four donors).

CDR1 is MNHEY and CDR2 is SMNVEV in the germline V gene (reference sequence). Trimming took 5 bases from V and 3 from J; bases not matched to a gene: 8. CDR3 size: 15 residues. Clones were sequenced by immunoSEQ multiplex PCR, and TCRdb holds only the in-frame ones, with some missing. Of 2 million to 2.5 million clones detected, about 92% appear once; the ten largest clones hold 1.5% to 2%. This clone was detected only once. Its cognate antigen is unknown. Naive CD8 cells comprised CD45RO-negative, CCR7-positively selected cells, excluding terminally differentiated effector memory CD45RA+ cells. The sample consisted of naive CD8+ T cells from PBMCs. The TCR originated in a man between 18 and 29 years old in good health. Some clones in this sample may be carry-over from other donors' samples. This rearrangement joins TRBV27 to TRBJ1-2; TRBD1 matches at 8 bases. The chain's CDR3 is CASSGRTGLDYGYTF. CDR3 nucleotide sequence: TGTGCCAGCAGTGGCCGGACAGGGCTAGACTATGGCTACACCTTC.